These 29 T cell receptor beta chains were sequenced from one sample in a study of radiotherapy plus CTLA-4 blockade in lung cancer. Here immunoSEQ multiplex PCR was the method, and the copy in TCRdb shows in-frame clones only, minus some. The top ten clones hold 3% to 3.5% of a sample with some 92,000 clones, roughly four fifths of them seen once. The sample in question was peripheral blood, obtained from a patient treated with radiotherapy plus ipilimumab. The receptors stem from a human donor with non-small cell lung cancer who had a partial response to radiotherapy plus ipilimumab.

This clone has a single count. J is TRBJ2-7 and V is TRBV18; 9 positions agree with TRBD2. This CDR3 is built from 17 residues. Germline trimming cut 2 bases from V and 3 bases from J; bases unmatched to any gene: 11. Germline lookup yields CDR1 KGHSH and CDR2 LQKENI. As DNA, the CDR3 is TGTGCCAGCTCACCAAGCAGGGGAGTAGCGGGAGACTACGAGCAGTACTTC. This codes for CASSPSRGVAGDYEQYF.

The chain uses TRBV27 and TRBJ2-7, with TRBD1 as a possible D gene (6 bases). Trimming took off 2 bases at V and 3 bases at J, with 8 bases between the two ends. This CDR3 comprises 13 residues. Germline CDR1 and CDR2: MNHEY and SMNVEV (reference sequence). CDR3 in DNA: TGTGCCAGCAGTTTAGGACAGCTCTACGAGCAGTACTTC. Amino acid sequence: CASSLGQLYEQYF.

The chain carries TRBV7-9 and TRBJ2-5, with 9 bases lining up with TRBD1. TRBJ2-7 matches the DNA end more closely, so the J call is doubtful. Germline V gene sequence: CDR1 SEHNR, CDR2 FQNEAQ (reference sequence). The CDR3 runs 16 residues. The CDR3 is CASSLVGQGRAYEQYF. In nucleotides, the CDR3 is TGTGCCAGCAGCTTAGTGGGACAGGGACGCGCCTACGAGCAGTACTTC.

This clone showed up just once. The CDR3 sequence is CASSETRYEQYF. The CDR3 bases are TGTGCCAGCAGTGAGACACGTTACGAGCAGTACTTC. The rearrangement joins TRBV6-5 to TRBJ2-7; no reliable D call. V gave up 5 bases and J gave up 4 bases, with 9 bases separating them. The germline V gene has CDR1 MNHEY and CDR2 SVGAGI. The CDR3 covers 12 residues.

This chain uses TRBV10-3 with TRBJ2-1, with unresolved D. The V gene's germline CDR1 is ENHRY and CDR2 SYGVKD. CDR3 length equals 14 residues. The V and J ends lost 8 bases and 7 bases respectively, with 18 bases between them. Here the CDR3 DNA reads TGTGCCATCCGAGGTGGGTTAGGTGAAAATGAGCAGTTCTTC. Translating gives CAIRGGLGENEQFF.

This clone was observed a single time. The chain recombines TRBV19 with TRBJ2-7; D gene unclear. V was cut by 6 bases and J by 5 bases, with 20 bases left in between. CDR1 LNHDA and CDR2 SQIVND come from the germline V gene (reference sequence). This CDR3 has 15 amino acids. The CDR3 protein is CASRPDSETLDEQYF. CDR3 bases: TGTGCCAGTAGACCAGACTCGGAGACCTTAGACGAGCAGTACTTC.

The rearrangement uses TRBV2 and TRBJ2-7; D is perhaps TRBD1 (5 bases). Trimming took 7 bases from V and 6 from J, leaving 22 bases between them. Germline loops: CDR1 SNHLY, CDR2 FYNNEI. This CDR3 has 15 amino acids. CDR3 bases: TGTGCCAGCACCACCCAGGGCAGAGGCAACAGCGAGCAGTACTTC. Amino acids: CASTTQGRGNSEQYF.

This chain links TRBV7-2 with TRBJ2-5, with 9 nucleotides matching TRBD2. The CDR3 totals 15 residues. Germline values: CDR1 SGHTA, CDR2 FQGNSA. V was clipped by 5 bases and J by 2 bases; unmatched bases: 6. The CDR3 DNA reads TGTGCCAGCAGCCCACAGACTAGCGGACAAGAGACCCAGTACTTC. Protein sequence: CASSPQTSGQETQYF.

This clone was counted a few times. The V and J genes are TRBV2 and TRBJ2-1, with D perhaps TRBD1 (6 bases). The V end was cut by 3 bases, the J end by 8 bases, with 17 bases between. Germline lookup yields CDR1 SNHLY and CDR2 FYNNEI. CDR3 length equals 15 residues. The DNA of the CDR3 is TGTGCCAGCAGTGATAGTTGGGGGCGCAGCCATGAGCAGTTCTTC. The encoded protein is CASSDSWGRSHEQFF. Full variable domain (missing parts from reference TRBV2 and TRBJ2-1): EPEVTQTPSHQVTQMGQEVILRCVPISNHLYFYWYRQILGQKVEFLVSFYNNEISEKSEIFDDQFSVERPDGSNFTLKIRSTKLEDSAMYFCASSDSWGRSHEQFFGPGTRLTVL.

V usage is TRBV2 and J usage is TRBJ2-3, with TRBD1 matching 8 bases. This CDR3 is 17 amino acids long. From germline, CDR1 is SNHLY and CDR2 FYNNEI. V was pared by 4 bases and J by 1 base, with 10 bases of the junction left unmatched. CDR3 loop: CASSGYDRGAGTDTQYF. The CDR3, as DNA: TGTGCCAGCAGTGGCTATGACAGGGGTGCGGGCACAGATACGCAGTATTTT.

The chain uses TRBV27 and TRBJ1-1; maybe TRBD1 (6 bases). Trimming left V 3 bases short and J 4 bases short, with 9 bases between. This CDR3 has 13 amino acids. The V gene's germline CDR1 is MNHEY and CDR2 SMNVEV (reference sequence). CDR3 loop: CASSFKGVTEAFF. The CDR3 DNA follows: TGTGCCAGCAGTTTCAAGGGGGTCACTGAAGCTTTCTTT.

The chain has TRBV9 and TRBJ1-1; TRBD1 agrees at 7 bases. This CDR3 is 14 amino acids long. The V and J ends lost 0 bases and 5 bases, in that order; junction bases with no gene match: 4. Germline assignment: CDR1 SGDLS and CDR2 YYNGEE. DNA of the CDR3: TGTGCCAGCAGCGTAGCTCAGGGGGAGACTGAAGCTTTCTTT. It translates to CASSVAQGETEAFF.

This clone was detected once. This chain uses TRBV19 with TRBJ2-5, with D tentatively TRBD2 (5 bases). Judging by the DNA end, TRBJ2-7 fits better; the J call may be wrong. This CDR3 is built from 13 residues. Germline CDR1 is LNHDA and CDR2 is SQIVND (reference sequence). The CDR3 DNA sequence: TGTGCCAGTAGTGCTAGCTCCCCCTACGAGCAGTACTTC. Amino acid sequence: CASSASSPYEQYF.

The chain joins TRBV5-1 to TRBJ2-5; 7 bases line up with TRBD1. The CDR3 contains 13 residues. V lost 4 bases and J lost 4; bases outside the gene matches: 4. The germline gives CDR1 SGHRS, CDR2 YFSETQ. CDR3 amino acids: CASSPDRRETQYF. The CDR3 DNA sequence: TGCGCCAGCAGCCCGGACAGGAGAGAGACCCAGTACTTC.

The chain recombines TRBV6-5 with TRBJ2-1, with 8 positions matching TRBD2. Germline-derived CDR1 and CDR2 are MNHEY and SVGAGI. Trimming at V came to 6 bases and at J to 3 bases, leaving 4 bases not matched to a gene. This CDR3 has 14 amino acids. CDR3 coding DNA: TGTGCCAGCAGACGAGCGGGGGACTACAATGAGCAGTTCTTC. It is translated as CASRRAGDYNEQFF.

V gene TRBV28 combines with J gene TRBJ1-5; D may be TRBD1 (6 bases). Germline V gene lookup returns CDR1 MDHEN and CDR2 SYDVKM. The CDR3 loop spans 14 amino acids. V dropped 5 bases and J dropped 5 bases, with 13 bases sitting between them. CDR3 residues: CASSATGTHQPQHF. The DNA for the CDR3 is TGTGCCAGCAGTGCAACGGGGACACATCAGCCCCAGCATTTT. The full variable domain, its missing parts supplied by reference TRBV28 and TRBJ1-5, is DVKVTQSSRYLVKRTGEKVFLECVQDMDHENMFWYRQDPGLGLRLIYFSYDVKMKEKGDIPEGYSVSREKKERFSLILESASTNQTSMYLCASSATGTHQPQHFGDGTRLSIL.

The chain has TRBV7-3 and TRBJ2-7; tentatively, D is TRBD2 (5 bases). The CDR3 runs to 11 residues. Germline loops: CDR1 SGHTA, CDR2 FQGTGA. V dropped 5 bases and J dropped 8 bases, with 10 bases sitting between them. The DNA of the CDR3 is TGTGCCAGCAGCCAAGGAGGCCAGCAGTACTTC. Amino acid sequence: CASSQGGQQYF.

The chain links TRBV5-1 to TRBJ2-7, with D possibly TRBD2 on 5 matching bases. The CDR3 contains 15 residues. Germline CDR1 is SGHRS and CDR2 is YFSETQ. The ends were cut back, 0 bases at V and 0 bases at J, with 10 bases in the middle. The CDR3 loop is CASSLAVGSSYEQYF. The CDR3 DNA sequence: TGCGCCAGCAGCTTGGCCGTTGGGAGCTCCTACGAGCAGTACTTC.

The chain carries TRBV21-1 and TRBJ2-3; TRBD2 is the table's D call and was not checked against the DNA. TRBV21-1 is flagged as a pseudogene. The CDR3 is made up of 19 amino acids. The CDR3 reads CASSWTSGRAIVYTDTQYF. The CDR3 coding sequence is TGTGCCAGCAGCTGGACTAGCGGGAGGGCCATCGTATACACAGATACGCAGTATTTT.

V is TRBV29-1 and J is TRBJ1-1; 11 bases map to TRBD1. J was trimmed by 6 bases and V by 6 bases; bases with no gene match: 12. The germline gives CDR1 SQVTM, CDR2 ANQGSEA. The CDR3 is 15 amino acids. The CDR3: CSVSGDRGIWAEAFF. The DNA for the CDR3 is TGCAGCGTGTCAGGGGACAGGGGGATTTGGGCTGAAGCTTTCTTT.

The chain uses TRBV5-1 and TRBJ2-1; 9 bases align to TRBD2. The trim removed 4 bases at V and 0 bases at J, leaving 8 bases unmatched. Germline-derived CDR1 and CDR2 are SGHRS and YFSETQ. There are 17 residues in the CDR3. In nucleotides, the CDR3 is TGCGCCAGCAGCGCCCGACTAGCGGAAAACTCCTACAATGAGCAGTTCTTC. The encoded protein is CASSARLAENSYNEQFF. Using reference TRBV5-1 and TRBJ2-1 for the parts outside the CDR3, the full variable domain is KAGVTQTPRYLIKTRGQQVTLSCSPISGHRSVSWYQQTPGQGLQFLFEYFSETQRNKGNFPGRFSGRQFSNSRSEMNVSTLELGDSALYLCASSARLAENSYNEQFFGPGTRLTVL.

This chain uses TRBV2 with TRBJ2-3; TRBD1 matches 10 bases. J was trimmed by 3 bases and V by 8 bases; bases with no gene match: 5. The length of the CDR3 is 14 residues. Per germline, CDR1 SNHLY and CDR2 FYNNEI. DNA for the CDR3: TGTGCCAGCCGACAGGACAGGGGGACAGATACGCAGTATTTT. This gives the protein CASRQDRGTDTQYF.

The chain links TRBV7-3 to TRBJ1-1; 8 bases line up with TRBD1. This CDR3 is built from 15 residues. Germline V gene sequence: CDR1 SGHTA, CDR2 FQGTGA. V lost 3 bases, J lost 1 base, and 4 bases stayed unmatched. The CDR3 reads CASSLQGAGNTEAFF. As DNA, the CDR3 is TGTGCCAGCAGCTTGCAGGGGGCGGGGAACACTGAAGCTTTCTTT.

The chain is built from TRBV28 and TRBJ2-5; maybe TRBD1 (5 bases). CDR1 is MDHEN and CDR2 is SYDVKM in the germline V gene. Trimming cost V 7 bases and J 4 bases, with 13 bases left between them. The CDR3 loop spans 13 amino acids. This CDR3 is CASIGRATETQYF. In DNA, the CDR3 is TGTGCCAGCATTGGCAGGGCCACAGAGACCCAGTACTTC. The full variable domain, completed using reference TRBV28 and TRBJ2-5, is DVKVTQSSRYLVKRTGEKVFLECVQDMDHENMFWYRQDPGLGLRLIYFSYDVKMKEKGDIPEGYSVSREKKERFSLILESASTNQTSMYLCASIGRATETQYFGPGTRLLVL.

The chain employs TRBV6-1 and TRBJ1-1, with D perhaps TRBD1 (5 bases). The CDR3 extends over 15 amino acids. Germline V lookup: CDR1 MNHNS, CDR2 SASEGT. Deletions cut 6 bases from V and 5 bases from J, with 19 bases between. CDR3 DNA: TGTGCCAGCAGAGCGATTCAGGGCGTTATGACTGAAGCTTTCTTT. It encodes CASRAIQGVMTEAFF.

A single count supports this clone. The chain couples TRBV7-9 to TRBJ2-5; D is perhaps TRBD2 (6 bases). This CDR3 contains 14 residues. V shed 5 bases and J shed 5 bases, with 15 bases lying between them. Germline CDR1 reads SEHNR; CDR2 reads FQNEAQ (reference sequence). CDR3 nucleotides: TGTGCCAGCAGCCTCCGACTAGATACGGAGACCCAGTACTTC. It codes for CASSLRLDTETQYF.

J is TRBJ1-2 and V is TRBV7-6, with 10 bases aligning to TRBD1. After removal of 5 bases from V and 7 bases from J, the junction contained 10 bases not matched to a gene. Germline values: CDR1 SGHVS, CDR2 FNYEAQ. This CDR3 comprises 15 residues. DNA for the CDR3: TGTGCCAGCAGCACCCAGACAGGGGGCGCTTCTGGCTACACCTTC. It codes for CASSTQTGGASGYTF.

The V and J genes are TRBV1 and TRBJ2-7; the listed D gene, TRBD1, was not tested against the DNA. TRBV1 has pseudogene status. The CDR3 is 14 residues long. Written as DNA, the CDR3 is TGCGTGGGGTCTCGGGAAGGGGGCCCCTACGAGCAGTACTTC. Its protein product is CVGSREGGPYEQYF.

The V and J genes are TRBV7-6 and TRBJ2-1, with a weak D call TRBD2 (6 bases). V was pared by 4 bases and J by 5 bases, with 6 bases between. The V gene's germline CDR1 is SGHVS and CDR2 FNYEAQ. The CDR3 is 12 residues long. The CDR3 sequence: CASSWEDNEQFF. The CDR3 nucleotides read TGTGCCAGCAGCTGGGAGGACAATGAGCAGTTCTTC.